This T cell receptor beta chain was recorded in a study of T-cell reconstitution after alpha-beta-depleted transplantation in children. Library preparation (for TCRbeta) was performed with unique molecular identifiers. TCRdb analysed the PCR reads with MiXCR anew, one entry per CDR3 protein. Of hundreds of thousands of distinct CDR3 sequences detected, roughly 13% appear once; the ten largest clones hold 0.79%. Overall study findings and caveats: Several hundred expanded graft clones reportedly were the source of alpha-beta T cells about two months after transplant.

As regards this clonotype: Antigen specificity is unknown.

This CDR3 contains 13 residues. Trimming took off 4 bases at V and 6 bases at J, with 10 bases between the two ends. Germline CDR1 is SGHTA and CDR2 is FQGTGA. Sequences were derived from PBMCs, sampled before TCRalphabeta/CD19-depleted stem cell transplant. This clonotype was sampled from a girl under 10 years old with congenital amegakaryocytic thrombocytopenia, due to receive a stem cell transplant. V gene TRBV7-3 combines with J gene TRBJ2-1; D is uncertain. DNA for the CDR3: TGTGCCAGCAGCTCACGGTTGGGCAATGAGCAGTTCTTC. It specifies CASSSRLGNEQFF.